This TCR beta chain derives from a study of blood T cell repertoires in COVID-19. Study-wide context: The United States, Italy and Spain provided the acute and convalescent COVID-19 samples. The cDNA or gDNA used as material had been derived from T cells, B-cell-depleted T cells, or PBMCs.

Germline CDR1 reads MNHNS; CDR2 reads SASEGT. Germline trimming cut 2 bases from V and 1 base from J; bases unmatched to any gene: 4. CDR3 length equals 17 residues. In the original workflow: Reference gene primer amplification in the assay estimated nucleated cell counts. TCRdb's copy holds only in-frame clones and misses some; the assay was immunoSEQ multiplex PCR. V and J calls plus clone size are reproduced from that table; the DNA served to infer D and trimming. This sample yields some 35,000 clones, of which approximately 91% are seen a single time; roughly 32% belongs to the top ten. The chain couples TRBV6-1 to TRBJ2-3; 12 bases match TRBD2. The sample comprised peripheral blood. The receptor comes from a man between 70 and 80 years old with active COVID-19. The CDR3 bases are TGTGCCAGCAGTGAAATGGCTAGCGGGAGGGGCACAGATACGCAGTATTTT. Encoded protein: CASSEMASGRGTDTQYF.